This T cell receptor beta chain was captured in a study of control samples from healthy donors and cancer patients. Generated by immunoSEQ multiplex PCR, the TCRdb table keeps only in-frame clones and is missing some. The sample includes some 120,000 clones, 75% to 95% of them seen just once. V was pared by 0 bases and J by 0 bases, with 9 bases between. CDR1 is LGHNA, CDR2 YNFKEQ, per germline. This CDR3 contains 15 residues. Specimen: blood. The chain combines TRBV4-2 with TRBJ2-7, with no clear D. This TCR was recovered from a man younger than 30 in good health. CDR3 region: CASSQDIEASYEQYF. The CDR3 DNA is TGTGCCAGCAGCCAAGATATTGAAGCCTCCTACGAGCAGTACTTC.